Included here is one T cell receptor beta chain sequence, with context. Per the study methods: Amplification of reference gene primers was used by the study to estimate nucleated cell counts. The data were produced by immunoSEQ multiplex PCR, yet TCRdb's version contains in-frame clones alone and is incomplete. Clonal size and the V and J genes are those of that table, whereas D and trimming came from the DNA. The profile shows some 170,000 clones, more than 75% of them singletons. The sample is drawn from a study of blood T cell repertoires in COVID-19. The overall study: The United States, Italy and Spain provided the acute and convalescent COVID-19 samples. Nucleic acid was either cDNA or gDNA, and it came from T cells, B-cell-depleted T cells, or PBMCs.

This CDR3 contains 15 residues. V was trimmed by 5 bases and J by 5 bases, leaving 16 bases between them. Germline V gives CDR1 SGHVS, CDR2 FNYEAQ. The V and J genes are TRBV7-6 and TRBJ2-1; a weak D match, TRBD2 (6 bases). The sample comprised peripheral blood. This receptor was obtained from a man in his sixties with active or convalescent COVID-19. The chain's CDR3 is CASSLGLPGDNEQFF. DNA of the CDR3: TGTGCCAGCAGCCTTGGACTACCGGGGGACAATGAGCAGTTCTTC.